A selection of T cell receptor beta chains follows, all from one sample in a study of CD4 T cells in relation to SARS-CoV-2 and coronaviruses. These receptors' targets are unknown. The protocol was immunoSEQ multiplex PCR, while the TCRdb copy is restricted to in-frame clones and leaves out a portion. This table holds 25,000 or so clones, around 80% found once. Sequencing used CD4+ T cells from PBMCs, cultured in vitro. The receptors were sampled from a human donor in good health. CDR3s leave out the opening cysteine and the closing phenylalanine or tryptophan. The order of the fields is CDR3 protein, V gene, J gene, D gene. D genes are given only for firm matches.

ARPRTSGRGEQY	TRBV23-1	TRBJ2-7	TRBD2
ASKARVQETQY	TRBV2	TRBJ2-5	.
ASRGDGSYGYT	TRBV6-5	TRBJ1-2	.
ASSKTASETQY	TRBV28	TRBJ2-5	.
ASSPPGGVRVWDEQF	TRBV3-1/TRBV3-2	TRBJ2-1	.
ASSPQGGQPQH	TRBV3-1/TRBV3-2	TRBJ1-5	.
ASSWTGGRGETQY	TRBV5-1	TRBJ2-5	TRBD1
ASSLGGARGRNNEQF	TRBV5-4	TRBJ2-1	TRBD2
ASSLASGNYGYT	TRBV7-9	TRBJ1-2	.
ASSRGTLETRETQY	TRBV7-9	TRBJ2-5	.
ASSPEEILNTEAF	TRBV18	TRBJ1-1	.
ASSTGTGRTGELF	TRBV19	TRBJ2-2	TRBD1
ASSRQGVWAF	TRBV12-3/TRBV12-4	TRBJ1-1	TRBD1
ASTLFPPVAGEQNEQF	TRBV19	TRBJ2-1	TRBD2
ASRKRGGGEKLF	TRBV6-5	TRBJ1-4	.
ASSIRRFSGNTIY	TRBV21-1	TRBJ1-3	.
ASTERRDQNTEAF	TRBV9	TRBJ1-1	.
ASSLLPPGNTEAF	TRBV18	TRBJ1-1	.
ANSRGSNQPQH	TRBV10-1	TRBJ1-5	.
ASRVDSQNTEAF	TRBV19	TRBJ1-1	.
SVEGGPGQVPLTQY	TRBV29-1	TRBJ2-5	TRBD1
ATAATYEQY	TRBV2	TRBJ2-7	.
ASSAPARGGETQY	TRBV6-2/TRBV6-3	TRBJ2-5	TRBD2
ASRSVGRGTEAF	TRBV7-2	TRBJ1-1	.
ASRPGGLREKLF	TRBV5-8	TRBJ1-4	.
ASSPQTGGTEAF	TRBV5-1	TRBJ1-1	TRBD1
ASSPFPSTGELF	TRBV3-1/TRBV3-2	TRBJ2-2	.
ASSEGHSGNTIY	TRBV2	TRBJ1-3	.
ASLFRAGGNSPLH	TRBV2	TRBJ1-6	.
ASRDWGNYGYT	TRBV6-5	TRBJ1-2	.
ASSLALAGGETQY	TRBV7-2	TRBJ2-5	TRBD2
AWSVSSSDEQF	TRBV30	TRBJ2-1	.
ASNAGTSSYEQY	TRBV6-5	TRBJ2-7	.
ASSVQGGLHYGYT	TRBV27	TRBJ1-2	.
ASSRAQGEETQY	TRBV5-5	TRBJ2-5	.
ASREGTSSSYEQY	TRBV6-5	TRBJ2-7	.
SVEPNGRANTEAF	TRBV29-1	TRBJ1-1	.
ASSLSSGYNEQF	TRBV7-2	TRBJ2-1	TRBD2
ASSTGGEQY	TRBV19	TRBJ2-7	TRBD1
ASRRTSGDYNEQF	TRBV19	TRBJ2-1	TRBD2
ACQRSGGTGELF	TRBV2	TRBJ2-2	TRBD2
ASSARDAYNSPLH	TRBV9	TRBJ1-6	.
ASSLRGAGEQY	TRBV7-9	TRBJ2-7	.
ASSLTSGANEKLF	TRBV3-1/TRBV3-2	TRBJ1-4	.
ASSLGDGDEKLF	TRBV5-5	TRBJ1-4	.
ASSYSRQPTRNEQF	TRBV6-5	TRBJ2-1	.
ASRAGDRYYEQY	TRBV7-8	TRBJ2-7	TRBD1
ASRELETQY	TRBV6-5	TRBJ2-5	.
AGGLVYNEQF	TRBV6-5	TRBJ2-1	.
ASSHGTSGRASQETQY	TRBV4-2	TRBJ2-5	TRBD2
ASSKGTSGKTDTQY	TRBV21-1	TRBJ2-3	.